Sequencing of this T cell receptor beta chain was carried out in a study of T cells in Graves' hyperthyroidism and ophthalmopathy. In its sample, this clonotype was seen a few times. Its cognate antigen is unknown. Amplification targeted TCR beta CDR3 regions from RNA transcripts. During a first-round RT-PCR of the TCR CDR3, the HTBI primer set was used. A single record per CDR3 protein comes from TCRdb applying MiXCR to the multiplex PCR reads. The sample gives 300,000 to 450,000 distinct CDR3 sequences, around 18% of which show up once; 40% is in the top ten. General study findings and limits: Onset of ophthalmopathy came a median roughly 6.9 months after the model predicted it.

Diagnoses were made from clinical symptoms, serum measures (thyroxine and TRAb), thyroid ultrasound and orbital computed tomography. Germline V gene data show CDR1 as MGHRA and CDR2 as YSYEKL. V was shortened by 8 bases and J by 5 bases, with 18 bases between the two germline ends. The CDR3 runs 14 residues. The specimen sequenced was blood. This sequence was found in a man aged 18 to 29 with Graves' ophthalmopathy. This sequence joins TRBV4-1 and TRBJ1-1; D gene unclear. CDR3 nucleotides: TGCGCCAGCTCCCGGCCCCCGGCACGGACTGAAGCTTTCTTT. It is translated as CASSRPPARTEAFF.